Each of the 16 T cell receptor beta chains below was sequenced from the same sample in a study of blood T cell repertoires in COVID-19. Sequencing used immunoSEQ multiplex PCR; TCRdb keeps in-frame clones, though not all of them. The table includes some 57,000 clones, more than 90% detected once. Sequencing was carried out using peripheral blood. The source is a human donor in a cohort sampled during active COVID-19.

The chain couples TRBV19 to TRBJ2-3; D gene unclear. Trimming pared 5 bases from V and 2 bases from J, leaving 2 bases between. Germline V gives CDR1 LNHDA, CDR2 SQIVND (reference sequence). The CDR3 runs to 11 residues. The CDR3 sequence: CASSLTDTQYF. As DNA, the CDR3 is TGTGCCAGTAGTCTCACAGATACGCAGTATTTT. Supplemented by reference TRBV19 and TRBJ2-3, the full variable domain reads DGGITQSPKYLFRKEGQNVTLSCEQNLNHDAMYWYRQDPGQGLRLIYYSQIVNDFQKGDIAEGYSVSREKKESFPLTVTSAQKNPTAFYLCASSLTDTQYFGPGTRLTVL.

As DNA, the CDR3 is TGTGCCAGTAGTATAGATGGCATGGTCCCTGGAAACACCATATATTTT. Residues: CASSIDGMVPGNTIYF. This chain connects TRBV19 to TRBJ1-3; D gene unclear. This CDR3 spans 16 amino acids. Trimming pared 0 bases from V and 2 bases from J, leaving 11 bases between. Germline V gene lookup returns CDR1 LNHDA and CDR2 SQIVND (reference sequence).

The chain links TRBV7-9 to TRBJ2-7, with 7 nucleotides matching TRBD2. This CDR3 region has 14 residues. J lost 3 bases, V lost 5 bases, and 7 bases had no gene match. CDR1 is SEHNR and CDR2 is FQNEAQ in the germline V gene (reference sequence). CDR3 sequence: CASSQKAGIYEQYF. DNA for the CDR3: TGTGCCAGCAGCCAAAAAGCGGGAATCTACGAGCAGTACTTC. Looking up the rest from reference TRBV7-9 and TRBJ2-7 gives the full variable domain: DTGVSQNPRHKITKRGQNVTFRCDPISEHNRLYWYRQTLGQGPEFLTYFQNEAQLEKSRLLSDRFSAERPKGSFSTLEIQRTEQGDSAMYLCASSQKAGIYEQYFGPGTRLTVT.

This sequence joins TRBV6-5 and TRBJ2-3; 13 bases match TRBD2. Germline CDR1 reads MNHEY; CDR2 reads SVGAGI. This CDR3 is built from 15 residues. V gave up 10 bases and J gave up 2 bases; unmatched junction bases: 6. This CDR3 reads CATRGLAGATDTQYF. The CDR3 coding sequence is TGTGCCACCCGTGGACTAGCGGGAGCCACAGATACGCAGTATTTT.

The rearrangement uses TRBV19 and TRBJ2-7, with 10 bases matching TRBD1. The CDR3 has 15 amino acids. The germline CDR1 and CDR2 sequences are LNHDA and SQIVND (reference sequence). V lost 10 bases, J lost 3 bases, and 12 bases stayed unmatched. The CDR3 coding sequence is TGTGCCACCTCGGGGGGGACAGGGGTTTTCTACGAGCAGTACTTC. It is translated as CATSGGTGVFYEQYF.

V gene TRBV9 combines with J gene TRBJ1-2; a weak D match, TRBD1 (5 bases). Germline assignment: CDR1 SGDLS and CDR2 YYNGEE. Trimming took off 6 bases at V and 0 bases at J, with 15 bases between the two ends. The CDR3 spans 15 residues. The CDR3: CASTKWGDSNYGYTF. The CDR3 DNA reads TGTGCCAGCACCAAATGGGGGGACTCTAACTATGGCTACACCTTC.

The rearrangement links TRBV28 to TRBJ2-5; D may be TRBD2 (6 bases). CDR3 length: 13 amino acids. In germline, CDR1 is MDHEN, CDR2 SYDVKM. The V end was cut by 3 bases, the J end by 4 bases, with 9 bases between. CDR3 sequence reads: CASSLWRGETQYF. CDR3 nucleotides: TGTGCCAGCAGTTTGTGGAGGGGAGAGACCCAGTACTTC.

This clone was seen only once. The chain couples TRBV11-2 to TRBJ1-2, with TRBD1 identical over 7 bases. This CDR3 spans 15 amino acids. The germline gives CDR1 SGHAT, CDR2 FQNNGV. The junction had 10 bases not matched to a gene; V was cut back by 5 bases and J by 4 bases. CDR3 sequence reads: CASSTSTGDSYGYTF. Written as DNA, the CDR3 is TGTGCCAGCAGCACATCTACTGGGGACAGCTATGGCTACACCTTC.

The CDR3 DNA reads as TGTGCCAGCAGTTCAGACAGGGGGCAGGTCTATGGCTACACCTTC. This gives the protein CASSSDRGQVYGYTF. This rearrangement joins TRBV7-2 to TRBJ1-2; 10 nucleotides line up with TRBD1. Unmatched junction bases numbered 8, after V lost 6 bases and J lost 4 bases. This CDR3 has 15 amino acids. Per germline, CDR1 SGHTA and CDR2 FQGNSA.

The V gene is TRBV5-1, the J gene TRBJ2-1; TRBD1 aligns across 7 bases. The CDR3 runs to 13 residues. Trimming cost V 5 bases and J 5 bases; bases outside gene matches: 4. CDR1 and CDR2 (germline): SGHRS, YFSETQ. The CDR3 protein is CASRVQGNNEQFF. The CDR3 coding sequence is TGCGCCAGCAGGGTACAGGGGAACAATGAGCAGTTCTTC.

The DNA of the CDR3 is TGTGCCAGCAGCTTAGGACGCGGGGGGACCAAAGGCGAGCAGTACTTC. As protein: CASSLGRGGTKGEQYF. The chain carries TRBV11-2 and TRBJ2-7; 8 nucleotides agree with TRBD2. The V and J ends lost 1 base and 6 bases, in that order; junction bases with no gene match: 11. This CDR3 is 16 amino acids long. Germline loops: CDR1 SGHAT, CDR2 FQNNGV.

CDR3 DNA sequence: TGTGCCAGCAGCACAGGGGGAAACACTGAAGCTTTCTTT. This gives the protein CASSTGGNTEAFF. The rearrangement joins TRBV6-5 to TRBJ1-1, with TRBD1 matching over 8 bases. Trimming at V came to 6 bases and at J to 2 bases, leaving 2 bases not matched to a gene. CDR1 and CDR2 from the germline V gene are MNHEY and SVGAGI. This CDR3 contains 13 residues.

The rearrangement joins TRBV9 to TRBJ2-5; TRBD2 is a possible D gene (7 bases). The CDR3 runs to 13 residues. With 0 bases removed from V and 9 bases from J, the gap between germline ends came to 12 bases. Germline CDR1 and CDR2: SGDLS and YYNGEE. The CDR3 here is CASSVEGGASQYF. CDR3 coding DNA: TGTGCCAGCAGCGTAGAAGGGGGGGCGTCCCAGTACTTC.

This clone was detected only once. The J gene is TRBJ2-1, the V gene TRBV12-3 or TRBV12-4; D call uncertain. CDR3 size: 11 residues. The CDR3 region is CGISSYNEQFF. In DNA, the CDR3 is TGTGGAATCAGCTCCTACAATGAGCAGTTCTTC.

V gene TRBV19 combines with J gene TRBJ1-1; weak D call: TRBD1 (5 bases). The CDR3 spans 14 residues. The V gene lost 4 bases and the J gene lost 7 bases, with 16 bases spanning the gap. Germline CDR1 LNHDA, CDR2 SQIVND (reference sequence). CDR3: CASSKGIQGREAFF. CDR3 bases: TGTGCCAGTAGTAAGGGGATCCAAGGTCGTGAAGCTTTCTTT.

CDR3 amino acids: CATSRGGGWEEKLFF. The DNA for the CDR3 is TGTGCCACCAGCAGGGGAGGGGGATGGGAGGAAAAACTGTTTTTT. The rearrangement links TRBV15 to TRBJ1-4, with D perhaps matching TRBD1 (6 bases). Per germline, CDR1 LNHNV and CDR2 YYDKDF (reference sequence). The CDR3 covers 15 residues. With 3 bases removed from V and 8 bases from J, the gap between germline ends came to 16 bases. The variable domain in full, with the rest retrieved from reference TRBV15 and TRBJ1-4, is DAMVIQNPRYQVTQFGKPVTLSCSQTLNHNVMYWYQQKSSQAPKLLFHYYDKDFNNEADTPDNFQSRRPNTSFCFLDIRSPGLGDTAMYLCATSRGGGWEEKLFFGSGTQLSVL.